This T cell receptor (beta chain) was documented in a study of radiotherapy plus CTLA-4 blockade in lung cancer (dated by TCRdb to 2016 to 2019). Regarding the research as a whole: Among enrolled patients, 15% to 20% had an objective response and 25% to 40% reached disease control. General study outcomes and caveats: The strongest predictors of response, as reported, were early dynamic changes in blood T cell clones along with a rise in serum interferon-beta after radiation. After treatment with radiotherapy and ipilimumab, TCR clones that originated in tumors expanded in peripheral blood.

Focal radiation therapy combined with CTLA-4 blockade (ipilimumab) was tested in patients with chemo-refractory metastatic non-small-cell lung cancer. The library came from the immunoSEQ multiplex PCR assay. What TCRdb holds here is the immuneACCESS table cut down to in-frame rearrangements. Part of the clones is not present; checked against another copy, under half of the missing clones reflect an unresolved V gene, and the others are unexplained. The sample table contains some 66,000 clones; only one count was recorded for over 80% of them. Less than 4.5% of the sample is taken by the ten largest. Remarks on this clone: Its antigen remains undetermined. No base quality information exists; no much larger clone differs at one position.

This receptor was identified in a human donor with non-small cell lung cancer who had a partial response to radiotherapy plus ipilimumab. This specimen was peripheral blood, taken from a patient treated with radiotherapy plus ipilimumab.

The CDR3 protein: CASSSTGSPTYEQYF. The sequence in DNA is TGCGCCAGCAGCTCCACAGGGTCACCTACCTACGAGCAGTACTTC. This receptor chain uses TRBV5-1 and TRBJ2-7; TRBD1 is a possible D gene, resting on 6 matching bases. Via the germline V gene, CDR1 is SGHRS and CDR2 YFSETQ. The CDR3 sequence holds 15 residues, the cysteine and phenylalanine included. Of all the DNA, just the CDR3 is kept, 45 bases in frame from base 1. Deletion took 3 bases off V and 2 bases off J, with a span of 15 bases between the germline ends.